The source of this TCR beta chain is a study of blood T cell repertoires in COVID-19. Sequencing used immunoSEQ multiplex PCR; TCRdb keeps in-frame clones, though not all of them. Found here are about 230,000 clones, approximately 90% of them singletons; the top ten hold less than 3.5%. Germline V gene sequence: CDR1 WNHNN, CDR2 SYGVQD (reference sequence). V lost 0 bases, J lost 10 bases, and 12 bases stayed unmatched. This CDR3 region has 15 residues. Source material: peripheral blood. This rearrangement joins TRBV10-1 to TRBJ2-7; 7 nucleotides match TRBD2. The receptor was derived from a man aged 25-40 years with COVID-19, enrolled during active disease. For the CDR3, the DNA is TGCGCCAGCAGTGAGTCAGGGGTCTGGGAGGGAACCCAGTACTTC. Its protein product is CASSESGVWEGTQYF.